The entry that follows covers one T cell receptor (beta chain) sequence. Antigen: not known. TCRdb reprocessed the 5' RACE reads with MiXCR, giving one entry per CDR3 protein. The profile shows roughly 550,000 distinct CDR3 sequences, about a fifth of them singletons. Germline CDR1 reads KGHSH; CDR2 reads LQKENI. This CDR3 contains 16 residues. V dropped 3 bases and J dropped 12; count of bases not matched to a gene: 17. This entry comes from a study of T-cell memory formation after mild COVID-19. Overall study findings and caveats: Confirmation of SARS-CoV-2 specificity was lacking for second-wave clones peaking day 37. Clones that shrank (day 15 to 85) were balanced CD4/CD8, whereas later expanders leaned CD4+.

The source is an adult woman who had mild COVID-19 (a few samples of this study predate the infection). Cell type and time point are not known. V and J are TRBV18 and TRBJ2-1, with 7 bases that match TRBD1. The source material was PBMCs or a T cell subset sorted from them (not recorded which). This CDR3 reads CASSPGIGTAPLGQFF. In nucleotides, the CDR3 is TGTGCCAGCTCACCGGGTATTGGGACAGCACCCTTAGGGCAGTTCTTC.